One and the same sample provided the 14 T cell receptor beta chains below, sequenced in a study of blood T cell repertoires in COVID-19. Assay used: immunoSEQ multiplex PCR; TCRdb lists only in-frame clones, some missing. The sample includes tens of thousands of clones, about 83% of them seen just once. Material: peripheral blood. All receptors come from a man between 50 and 59 years old with active COVID-19.

The genes are TRBV28 and TRBJ2-3; D is possibly TRBD2 (6 bases). Trimming removed 9 bases at V and 4 bases at J, with 17 bases between. The CDR3 spans 14 residues. Germline CDR1 and CDR2: MDHEN and SYDVKM. CDR3 in DNA: TGTGCCAGTAAATCCGCGGGGCCGGCAGATACGCAGTATTTT. It encodes CASKSAGPADTQYF.

The chain has TRBV11-2 and TRBJ1-2; D is undetermined. This CDR3 region has 13 residues. Trimming removed 5 bases at V and 8 bases at J, with 15 bases between. Germline V lookup: CDR1 SGHAT, CDR2 FQNNGV. The CDR3: CASSKTDLGGYTF. Written as DNA, the CDR3 is TGTGCCAGCAGCAAGACCGATCTCGGGGGCTACACCTTC.

The rearrangement joins TRBV7-8 to TRBJ2-3; tentative D call: TRBD2 (5 bases). Trimming left V 2 bases short and J 4 bases short, with 13 bases between. Germline values: CDR1 SGHVS, CDR2 FQNEAQ. This CDR3 spans 15 amino acids. CDR3 DNA: TGTGCCAGCAGCTTAAAGCGTCTAGCTCCAGATACGCAGTATTTT. Amino acids: CASSLKRLAPDTQYF.

This clone was recorded once. The gene calls are TRBV20-1 and TRBJ1-4; possibly TRBD1 for D (5 bases). CDR1 and CDR2 (germline): DFQATT, SNEGSKA (reference sequence). The germline V and J ends were trimmed by 3 bases and 6 bases, with 8 bases remaining between them. The CDR3 has 12 amino acids. In DNA form, the CDR3 reads TGCAGTGCTAGTTGGGGCTATGAAAAACTGTTTTTT. Protein: CSASWGYEKLFF.

The chain is built from TRBV5-1 and TRBJ2-1, with unresolved D. V was pared by 2 bases and J by 10 bases, with 7 bases between. Germline lookup yields CDR1 SGHRS and CDR2 YFSETQ. The CDR3 covers 11 residues. This chain's CDR3 is CASSFSREQFF. Here the CDR3 DNA reads TGCGCCAGCAGCTTTTCTAGAGAGCAGTTCTTC.

The chain recombines TRBV11-3 with TRBJ1-6; 9 bases map to TRBD1. The ends lost 0 bases at V and 10 bases at J; junction bases unmatched: 4. CDR1 and CDR2 from the germline V gene are SGHNT and YENEEA. This CDR3 region has 15 residues. The CDR3, as DNA: TGTGCCAGCAGCTTAGAGGGACAGGGTTCGTCACCCCTCCACTTT. It is translated as CASSLEGQGSSPLHF.

The V and J genes are TRBV6-5 and TRBJ1-5; weak D call: TRBD1 (6 bases). Trimming took 6 bases from V and 6 from J, leaving 12 bases between them. This CDR3 region has 13 residues. The V gene's germline CDR1 is MNHEY and CDR2 SVGAGI. The CDR3 reads CASRGLGGQPQHF. CDR3 sequence (DNA): TGTGCCAGCAGGGGATTAGGGGGTCAGCCCCAGCATTTT.

The chain is built from TRBV5-8 and TRBJ1-5; 8 bases map to TRBD1. The CDR3 extends over 17 amino acids. Germline loops: CDR1 SGHTS, CDR2 YDEGEE. The trim removed 3 bases at V and 2 bases at J, leaving 10 bases unmatched. CDR3 nucleotide sequence: TGTGCCAGCAGCTCATCAGACAGGGGTTATCGCAATCAGCCCCAGCATTTT. Residues: CASSSSDRGYRNQPQHF.

The rearrangement links TRBV28 to TRBJ1-5, with TRBD1 identical over 9 bases. The CDR3 runs 16 residues. The V gene end was trimmed by 6 bases and the J gene end by 2 bases; junction bases not matched to a gene: 8. CDR1 is MDHEN and CDR2 is SYDVKM in the germline V gene. The CDR3 DNA sequence: TGTGCCAGCAGCCAAATCCGGGACAGGGGCAATCAGCCCCAGCATTTT. It is translated as CASSQIRDRGNQPQHF.

The chain couples TRBV29-1 to TRBJ2-3; 12 bases line up with TRBD1. Germline assignment: CDR1 SQVTM and CDR2 ANQGSEA. The CDR3 extends over 15 amino acids. The J segment lost 4 bases and the V segment lost 3 bases, leaving 5 bases of the junction unmatched. The CDR3 loop reads CSVDLRDRGPDTQYF. The CDR3, as DNA: TGCAGCGTTGACCTCCGGGACAGGGGGCCAGATACGCAGTATTTT.

This clone was picked up one time. The chain carries TRBV28 and TRBJ2-1; 14 positions agree with TRBD2. CDR3 length: 15 residues. CDR1 is MDHEN and CDR2 is SYDVKM in the germline V gene. J gave up 10 bases and V 6 bases, and 8 bases lay outside the gene matches. CDR3 in amino acids: CASRKGLAGVREQFF. The DNA for the CDR3 is TGTGCCAGCAGAAAGGGACTAGCGGGAGTCAGGGAGCAGTTCTTC.

This clone was counted a single time. The chain joins TRBV4-2 to TRBJ2-2; unclear D gene. Germline CDR1 and CDR2: LGHNA and YNFKEQ. CDR3 length: 16 amino acids. Between the trimmed V and J ends, which lost 4 bases and 2 bases, there was a span of 14 bases. CDR3 sequence reads: CASSLTPGGNTGELFF. In DNA, the CDR3 is TGTGCCAGCAGCCTTACCCCTGGCGGTAACACCGGGGAGCTGTTTTTT.

Of note for this clone: This specimen includes other DNA sequences encoding the same CDR3. For the CDR3, the DNA is TGTGCCAGCAGCTTCAGGACAGGGGGAAACACCGGGGAGCTGTTTTTT. This codes for CASSFRTGGNTGELFF. The V gene is TRBV11-2, the J gene TRBJ2-2, with 10 bases that match TRBD1. The CDR3 consists of 16 residues. Germline CDR1 and CDR2: SGHAT and FQNNGV. The V and J ends lost 3 bases and 2 bases, in that order; junction bases with no gene match: 3.

The chain joins TRBV4-3 to TRBJ2-3, with TRBD1 matching over 9 bases. V dropped 4 bases and J dropped 1; count of bases not matched to a gene: 6. This CDR3 comprises 16 residues. Germline-derived CDR1 and CDR2 are LGHNA and YSLEER. This chain's CDR3 is CASSRFWDRGTDTQYF. In DNA, the CDR3 is TGCGCCAGCAGCCGATTCTGGGACAGGGGCACAGATACGCAGTATTTT.